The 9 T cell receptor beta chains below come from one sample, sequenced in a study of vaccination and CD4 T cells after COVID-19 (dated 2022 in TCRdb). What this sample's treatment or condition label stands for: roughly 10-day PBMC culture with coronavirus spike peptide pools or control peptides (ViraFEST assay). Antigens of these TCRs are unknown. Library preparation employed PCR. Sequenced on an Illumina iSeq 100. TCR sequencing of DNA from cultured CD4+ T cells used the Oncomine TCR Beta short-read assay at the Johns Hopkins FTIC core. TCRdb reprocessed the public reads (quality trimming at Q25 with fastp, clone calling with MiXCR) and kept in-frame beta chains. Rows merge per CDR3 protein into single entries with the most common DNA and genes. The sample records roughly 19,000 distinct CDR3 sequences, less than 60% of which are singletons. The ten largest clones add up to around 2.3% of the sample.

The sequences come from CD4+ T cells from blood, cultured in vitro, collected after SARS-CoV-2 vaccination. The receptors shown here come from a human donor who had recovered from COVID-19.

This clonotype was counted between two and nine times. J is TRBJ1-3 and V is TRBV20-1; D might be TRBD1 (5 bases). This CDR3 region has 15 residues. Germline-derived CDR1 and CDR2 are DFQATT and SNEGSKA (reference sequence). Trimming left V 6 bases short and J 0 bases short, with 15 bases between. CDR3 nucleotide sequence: TGCAGTGCAAACGTGGACAATCGCTCTGGAAACACCATATATTTT. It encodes CSANVDNRSGNTIYF.

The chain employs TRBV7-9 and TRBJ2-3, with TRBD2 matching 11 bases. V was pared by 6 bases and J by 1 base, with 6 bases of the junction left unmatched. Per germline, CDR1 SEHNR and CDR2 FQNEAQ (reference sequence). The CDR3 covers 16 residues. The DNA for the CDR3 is TGTGCCAGCAGTCGGGGACTAGCGGAGGGCACAGATACGCAGTATTTT. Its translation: CASSRGLAEGTDTQYF.

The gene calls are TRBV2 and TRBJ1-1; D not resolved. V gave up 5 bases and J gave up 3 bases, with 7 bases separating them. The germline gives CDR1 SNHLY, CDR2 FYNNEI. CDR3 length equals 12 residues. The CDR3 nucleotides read TGTGCCAGCAGTTTTCACGACACTGAAGCTTTCTTT. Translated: CASSFHDTEAFF.

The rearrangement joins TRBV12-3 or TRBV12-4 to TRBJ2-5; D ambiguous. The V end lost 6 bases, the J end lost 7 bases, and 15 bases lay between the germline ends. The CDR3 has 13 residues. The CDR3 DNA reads TGTGCCAGCAGGCGAACGTCCCCGGGGACCCAGTACTTC. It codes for CASRRTSPGTQYF.

The CDR3 loop reads CASSQGGGAWGYTF. CDR3 DNA: TGTGCCAGCAGCCAAGGGGGGGGGGCGTGGGGCTACACCTTC. The J gene is TRBJ1-2, the V gene TRBV6-1; TRBD1 might be the D (6 bases). The CDR3 totals 14 residues. The germline gives CDR1 MNHNS, CDR2 SASEGT. Trimming stripped 6 bases from V and 8 bases from J, with 19 bases between.

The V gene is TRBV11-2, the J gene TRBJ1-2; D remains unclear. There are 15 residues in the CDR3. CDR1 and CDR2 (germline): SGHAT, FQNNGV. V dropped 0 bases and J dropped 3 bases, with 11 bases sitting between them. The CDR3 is CASSLDAGFDYGYTF. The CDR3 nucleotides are TGTGCCAGCAGCTTAGATGCTGGATTCGACTATGGCTACACCTTC.

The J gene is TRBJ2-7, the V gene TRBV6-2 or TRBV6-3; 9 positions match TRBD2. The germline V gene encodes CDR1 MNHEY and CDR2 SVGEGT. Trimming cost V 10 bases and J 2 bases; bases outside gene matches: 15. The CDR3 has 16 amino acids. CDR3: CATSQYSGRGTYEQYF. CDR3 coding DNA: TGTGCCACCAGCCAATATAGCGGGAGAGGGACCTACGAGCAGTACTTC.

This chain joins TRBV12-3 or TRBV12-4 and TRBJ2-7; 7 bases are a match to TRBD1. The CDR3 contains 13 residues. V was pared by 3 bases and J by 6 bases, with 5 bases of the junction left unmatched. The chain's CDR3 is CASSFHRDSEQYF. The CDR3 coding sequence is TGTGCCAGCAGTTTCCACCGGGACAGCGAGCAGTACTTC.

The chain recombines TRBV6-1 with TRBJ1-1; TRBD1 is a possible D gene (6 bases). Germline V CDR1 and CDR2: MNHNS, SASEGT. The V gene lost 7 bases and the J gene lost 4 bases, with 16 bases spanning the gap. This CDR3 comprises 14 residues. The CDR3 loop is CASTYLGASTEAFF. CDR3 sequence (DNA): TGTGCCAGCACATATTTGGGGGCGAGCACTGAAGCTTTCTTT.